A selection of T cell receptor beta chains follows, all from one sample in a study of regulatory T cells in long-lasting Graves disease. TCRdb recomputed calls from the multiplex PCR reads with MiXCR, one row per CDR3 protein. Here the sample spans about 380,000 distinct CDR3 sequences, around 15% being singletons. The source was peripheral blood mononuclear cells (PBMCs), collected at new diagnosis, from a patient treated with antithyroid drugs. These receptors all stem from a female donor with Graves disease. Both conserved end residues are part of each CDR3. The order of the fields is J gene, clone size, D gene, V gene, CDR3 protein, CDR3 DNA. D genes are given only for firm matches. Only some rows state a clone size, as once, few, many or a class for expanded clones.

TRBJ2-2 | many | - | TRBV12-3/TRBV12-4 | CASSLRGGILAGELFF | TGTGCCAGCAGTTTGAGAGGGGGAATATTGGCCGGGGAGCTGTTTTTT
TRBJ1-3 | few | TRBD1 | TRBV7-2 | CAARTGGASRDTIYF | TGTGCCGCACGGACAGGGGGAGCAAGTAGAGACACCATATATTTT
TRBJ2-3 | many | TRBD2 | TRBV28 | CASSYIAGAGDTQYF | TGTGCCAGCAGTTACATAGCGGGAGCGGGAGATACGCAGTATTTT
TRBJ1-2 | few | - | TRBV15 | CATSKGPGQNYGYTF | TGTGCCACCAGCAAGGGCCCGGGACAAAACTATGGCTACACCTTC
TRBJ1-6 | - | TRBD1 | TRBV20-1 | CSSGQENNSPLHF | TGCAGTTCTGGACAGGAGAATAATTCACCCCTCCACTTT
TRBJ1-1 | many | TRBD1 | TRBV5-1 | CASRTGMAEAFF | TGCGCCAGCAGGACAGGGATGGCTGAAGCTTTCTTT
TRBJ2-1 | - | TRBD2 | TRBV13 | CASLAASGRASSYNEQFF | TGTGCCAGCCTAGCAGCTAGCGGGAGGGCGAGCTCCTACAATGAGCAGTTCTTC
TRBJ2-7 | many | - | TRBV29-1 | CSVEVDDRRQYF | TGCAGCGTTGAAGTCGACGACAGGCGCCAGTACTTC
TRBJ2-7 | many | - | TRBV29-1 | CSVRVFTANYEQYF | TGCAGCGTGCGGGTGTTTACGGCCAACTACGAGCAGTACTTC
TRBJ2-1 | many | TRBD2 | TRBV29-1 | CSVEGATSGATYNEQFF | TGCAGCGTTGAAGGTGCGACTAGCGGCGCGACCTACAATGAGCAGTTCTTC
TRBJ2-2 | - | - | TRBV29-1 | CSVGTNTGELFF | TGCAGCGTTGGCACGAACACCGGGGAGCTGTTTTTT
TRBJ2-5 | many | - | TRBV11-2 | CASSSAGQSQETQYF | TGTGCCAGCAGCTCCGCAGGACAGAGTCAAGAGACCCAGTACTTC
TRBJ2-1 | few | - | TRBV6-2/TRBV6-3 | CASKELYNEQFF | TGTGCCAGCAAAGAACTATACAATGAGCAGTTCTTC
TRBJ1-3 | many | - | TRBV5-1 | CASSLYRGGNTIYF | TGCGCCAGCAGCTTGTACCGGGGAGGAAACACCATATATTTT
TRBJ2-1 | few | - | TRBV18 | CASSPPGGSYNEQFF | TGTGCCAGCTCACCACCGGGGGGCTCCTACAATGAGCAGTTCTTC
TRBJ2-2 | many | - | TRBV7-9 | CASSPLSGRRNTGELFF | TGTGCCAGCAGCCCCTTGTCTGGGCGCCGAAACACCGGGGAGCTGTTTTTT
TRBJ1-1 | few | - | TRBV20-1 | CSAQEGGENTEAFF | TGCAGTGCCCAGGAGGGGGGCGAAAACACTGAAGCTTTCTTT
TRBJ2-7 | many | - | TRBV12-3/TRBV12-4 | CASSPDPGLSYEQYF | TGTGCCAGCAGCCCAGATCCGGGACTGTCCTACGAGCAGTACTTC
TRBJ1-5 | - | - | TRBV2 | CASSETMASNQPQHF | TGTGCCAGCAGTGAAACCATGGCAAGCAATCAGCCCCAGCATTTT
TRBJ2-2 | many | TRBD1 | TRBV6-5 | CASSFDRVDTGELFF | TGTGCCAGCAGTTTTGACAGGGTAGACACCGGGGAGCTGTTTTTT
TRBJ2-7 | many | - | TRBV28 | CASSLFRGYEQYF | TGTGCCAGCAGTTTATTTAGGGGCTACGAGCAGTACTTC
TRBJ1-2 | many | - | TRBV7-8 | CASSPVPTNYGYTF | TGTGCCAGCAGCCCCGTCCCAACTAACTATGGCTACACCTTC
TRBJ2-1 | few | TRBD2 | TRBV5-6 | CAGSFGTSRSSYNEQFF | TGTGCCGGCAGCTTCGGGACTAGCCGGAGCTCCTACAATGAGCAGTTCTTC
TRBJ1-1 | many | - | TRBV7-2 | CASSLWGPMSTEAFF | TGTGCCAGCAGCTTATGGGGACCAATGAGCACTGAAGCTTTCTTT
TRBJ2-7 | few | TRBD2 | TRBV4-1 | CASSQPPTGTSVDEQYF | TGCGCCAGCAGCCAACCACCCACCGGGACTAGCGTAGACGAGCAGTACTTC
TRBJ2-2 | few | - | TRBV12-3/TRBV12-4 | CASNIDRHTGELFF | TGTGCCAGCAATATCGACAGGCACACCGGGGAGCTGTTTTTT
TRBJ2-3 | - | - | TRBV27 | CASSLYSGISITDTQYF | TGTGCCAGCAGTTTATACTCCGGGATTTCAATCACAGATACGCAGTATTTT
TRBJ2-1 | many | - | TRBV5-1 | CASSPDWNEQFF | TGCGCCAGCAGCCCCGACTGGAATGAGCAGTTCTTC
TRBJ1-6 | many | - | TRBV2 | CASRGPGPNSPLHF | TGTGCCAGCAGGGGACCTGGCCCTAATTCACCCCTCCACTTT
TRBJ2-7 | many | - | TRBV6-1 | CASSGQGGIYEQYF | TGTGCCAGCAGTGGGCAGGGCGGTATCTACGAGCAGTACTTC
TRBJ1-2 | many | - | TRBV2 | CASMTHDYGYTF | TGTGCCAGCATGACACACGACTATGGCTACACCTTC
TRBJ2-5 | - | TRBD2 | TRBV27 | CASSPKVAGGGETQYF | TGTGCCAGCTCACCAAAAGTAGCGGGAGGAGGAGAGACCCAGTACTTC
TRBJ1-1 | many | - | TRBV9 | CASSVNEGEAFF | TGTGCCAGCAGCGTCAATGAAGGTGAAGCTTTCTTT
TRBJ2-1 | many | - | TRBV5-5 | CATHRGGVGYNEQSF | TGTGCCACACACCGAGGGGGGGTGGGGTACAATGAGCAGTCCTTC